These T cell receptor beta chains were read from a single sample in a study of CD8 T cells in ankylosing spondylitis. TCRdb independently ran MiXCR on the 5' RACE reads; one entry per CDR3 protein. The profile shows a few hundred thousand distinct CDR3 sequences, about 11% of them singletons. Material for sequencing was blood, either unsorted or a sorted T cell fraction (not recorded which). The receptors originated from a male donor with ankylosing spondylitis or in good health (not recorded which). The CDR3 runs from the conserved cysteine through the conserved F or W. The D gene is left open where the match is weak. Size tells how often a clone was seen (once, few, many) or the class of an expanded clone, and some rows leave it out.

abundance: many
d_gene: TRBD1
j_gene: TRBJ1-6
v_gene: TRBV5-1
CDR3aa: CASSYGQGGPSPLHF
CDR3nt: TGCGCCAGCAGCTACGGACAGGGTGGTCCTTCACCCCTCCACTTT

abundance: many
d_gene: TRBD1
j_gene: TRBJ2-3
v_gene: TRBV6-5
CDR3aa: CASSYSWGQGPGDTQYF
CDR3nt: TGTGCCAGCAGTTACTCGTGGGGACAGGGGCCGGGGGATACGCAGTATTTT

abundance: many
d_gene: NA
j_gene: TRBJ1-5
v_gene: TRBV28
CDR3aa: CASKDGLSNQPQHF
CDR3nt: TGTGCCAGCAAAGACGGGTTGAGCAATCAGCCCCAGCATTTT

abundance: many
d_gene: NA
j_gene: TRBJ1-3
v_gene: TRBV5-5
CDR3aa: CASSPVGQEDTIYF
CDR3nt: TGTGCCAGCAGCCCGGTGGGGCAGGAGGACACCATATATTTT

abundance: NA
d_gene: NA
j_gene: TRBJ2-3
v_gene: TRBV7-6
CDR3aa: CASSLGSVTDTQYF
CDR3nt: TGTGCCAGCAGCTTAGGTTCGGTCACAGATACGCAGTATTTT

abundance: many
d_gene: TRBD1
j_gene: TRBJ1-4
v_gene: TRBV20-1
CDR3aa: CSAGGQGVSTNEKLFF
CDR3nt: TGCAGTGCTGGGGGACAGGGGGTATCAACTAATGAAAAACTGTTTTTT

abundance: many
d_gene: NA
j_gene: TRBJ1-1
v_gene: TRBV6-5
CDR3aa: CASSSPGIGAFF
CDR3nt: TGTGCCAGCAGTTCGCCGGGGATTGGGGCTTTCTTT

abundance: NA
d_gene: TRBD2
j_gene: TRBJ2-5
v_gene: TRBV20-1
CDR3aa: CSAALLAGERETQYF
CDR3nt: TGCAGTGCCGCTCTACTAGCGGGAGAACGAGAGACCCAGTACTTC

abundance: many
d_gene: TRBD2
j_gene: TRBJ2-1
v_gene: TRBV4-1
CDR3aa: CASSQGTLAGGPRYNEQFF
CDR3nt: TGCGCCAGCAGCCAAGGAACTCTAGCGGGGGGGCCGCGGTACAATGAGCAGTTCTTC

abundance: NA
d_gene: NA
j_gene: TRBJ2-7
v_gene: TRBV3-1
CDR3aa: CASSQGPGRGNEQYF
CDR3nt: TGTGCCAGCAGCCAAGGTCCGGGTCGAGGTAACGAGCAGTACTTC

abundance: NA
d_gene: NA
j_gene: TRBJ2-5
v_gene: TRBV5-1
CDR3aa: CASRANRDTQETQYF
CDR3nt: TGCGCCAGCAGAGCTAACCGGGACACCCAAGAGACCCAGTACTTC

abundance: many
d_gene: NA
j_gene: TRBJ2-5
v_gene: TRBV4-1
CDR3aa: CASSQVIEETQYF
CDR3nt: TGCGCCAGCAGCCAAGTTATAGAAGAGACCCAGTACTTC

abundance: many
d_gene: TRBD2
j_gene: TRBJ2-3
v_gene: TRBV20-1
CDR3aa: CSARRLAGGLDTQYF
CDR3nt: TGCAGTGCTAGAAGACTAGCGGGGGGGCTGGATACGCAGTATTTT

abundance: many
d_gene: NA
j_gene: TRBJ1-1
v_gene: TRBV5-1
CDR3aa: CASSSLGHISEAFF
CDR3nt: TGCGCCAGCAGCTCCCTCGGACATATTTCTGAAGCTTTCTTT

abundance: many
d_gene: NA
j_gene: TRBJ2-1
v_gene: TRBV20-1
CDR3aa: CSAREPGGTQFF
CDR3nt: TGCAGTGCTAGAGAGCCCGGAGGGACGCAGTTCTTC

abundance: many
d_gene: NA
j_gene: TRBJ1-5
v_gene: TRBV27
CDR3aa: CASQDTYPISNQPQHF
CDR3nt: TGTGCCAGTCAGGACACCTATCCTATTAGCAATCAGCCCCAGCATTTT

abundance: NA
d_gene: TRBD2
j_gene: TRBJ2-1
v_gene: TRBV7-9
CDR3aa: CASSFSGNFYNEQFF
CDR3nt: TGTGCCAGCAGCTTTAGCGGGAATTTCTACAATGAGCAGTTCTTC